This TCR beta chain came from a study of blood T cell repertoires in COVID-19. This CDR3 is 13 amino acids long. V was clipped by 5 bases and J by 2 bases, with 10 bases between them. Germline V gene sequence: CDR1 MGHDK, CDR2 SYGVNS. Clones were read by immunoSEQ multiplex PCR, and TCRdb kept only the in-frame ones, dropping some. Of more than 300,000 clones in the sample, more than 70% were seen once. The rearrangement joins TRBV25-1 to TRBJ2-7; D may be TRBD1 (5 bases). The TCR originated in a woman in her twenties or thirties with COVID-19, enrolled during active disease. Sequencing was performed on peripheral blood. The CDR3 here is CASSSGQPYEQYF. CDR3 DNA: TGTGCCAGCAGTTCAGGGCAACCCTACGAGCAGTACTTC.